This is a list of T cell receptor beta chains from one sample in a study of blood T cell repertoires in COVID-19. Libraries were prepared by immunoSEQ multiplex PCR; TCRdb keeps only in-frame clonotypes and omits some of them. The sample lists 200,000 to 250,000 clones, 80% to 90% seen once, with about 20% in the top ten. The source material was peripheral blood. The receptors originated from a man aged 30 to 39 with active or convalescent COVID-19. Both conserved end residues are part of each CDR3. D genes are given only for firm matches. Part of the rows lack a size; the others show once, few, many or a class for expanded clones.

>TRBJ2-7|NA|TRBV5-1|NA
CASSFDRTVTYEQYF
TGCGCCAGCAGCTTTGACAGGACAGTCACCTACGAGCAGTACTTC
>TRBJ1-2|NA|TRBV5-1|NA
CASSTGQNYGYTF
TGCGCCAGCAGCACGGGACAAAACTATGGCTACACCTTC
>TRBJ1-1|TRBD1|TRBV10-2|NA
CASTLTGEVTEAFF
TGCGCCAGCACCTTAACAGGGGAGGTCACTGAAGCTTTCTTT
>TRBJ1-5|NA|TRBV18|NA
CASSPADAQPQHF
TGTGCCAGCTCACCTGCAGATGCTCAGCCCCAGCATTTT
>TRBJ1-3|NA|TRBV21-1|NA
CASTMDSIRFGNTIYF
TGTGCCAGCACCATGGACAGTATTCGTTTTGGAAACACCATATATTTT
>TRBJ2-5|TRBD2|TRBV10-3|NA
CAISGTSGGARETQYF
TGTGCCATCAGCGGGACTAGCGGGGGGGCCCGGGAGACCCAGTACTTC
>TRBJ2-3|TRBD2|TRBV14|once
CASSPLAGWADTQYF
TGTGCCAGCAGCCCACTAGCGGGTTGGGCAGATACGCAGTATTTT
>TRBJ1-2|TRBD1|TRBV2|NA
CASSRGQHTMPSYTF
TGTGCCAGCAGCCGGGGACAGCACACCATGCCTAGCTACACCTTC
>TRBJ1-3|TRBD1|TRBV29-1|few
CSVTPGQEYFSGNTIYF
TGCAGCGTAACCCCGGGACAGGAATATTTCTCTGGAAACACCATATATTTT
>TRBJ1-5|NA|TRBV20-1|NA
CSASTQAGSNQPQHF
TGCAGTGCTAGTACCCAGGCCGGCAGCAATCAGCCCCAGCATTTT
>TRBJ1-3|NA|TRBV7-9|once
CASSPDSTARGNTIYF
TGTGCCAGCAGCCCGGACAGTACAGCCCGAGGAAACACCATATATTTT
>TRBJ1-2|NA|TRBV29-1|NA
CSGLTGQLGYTF
TGCAGCGGCTTGACAGGCCAACTAGGCTACACCTTC
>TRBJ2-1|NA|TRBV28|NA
CASSGGRGRRNEQFF
TGTGCCAGCAGTGGGGGCCGGGGCAGGAGGAATGAGCAGTTCTTC